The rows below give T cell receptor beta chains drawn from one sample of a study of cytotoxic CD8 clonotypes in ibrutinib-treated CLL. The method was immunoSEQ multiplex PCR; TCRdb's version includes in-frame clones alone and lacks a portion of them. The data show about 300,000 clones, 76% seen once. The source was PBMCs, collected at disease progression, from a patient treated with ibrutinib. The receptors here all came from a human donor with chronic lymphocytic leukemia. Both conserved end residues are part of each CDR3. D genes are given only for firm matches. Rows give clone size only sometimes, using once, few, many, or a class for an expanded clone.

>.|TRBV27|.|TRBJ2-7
CASSWAPGAYEQYF
TGTGCCAGCAGCTGGGCCCCGGGGGCCTACGAGCAGTACTTC
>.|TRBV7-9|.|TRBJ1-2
CASRSGPLYGYTF
TGTGCCAGCAGATCAGGGCCACTCTATGGCTACACCTTC
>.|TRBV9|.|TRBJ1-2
CASSVSSKNNGYGYTF
TGTGCCAGCAGCGTTAGCTCTAAGAATAACGGGTATGGCTACACCTTC
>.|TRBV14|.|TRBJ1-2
CASSRTFRGDGYTF
TGTGCCAGCAGCCGAACGTTCCGGGGGGACGGCTACACCTTC
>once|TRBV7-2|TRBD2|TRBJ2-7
CASSITGTSGPYEQYF
TGTGCCAGCAGCATAACAGGGACTAGCGGACCATACGAGCAGTACTTC
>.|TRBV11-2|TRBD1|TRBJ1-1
CASSIDRATEAFF
TGTGCCAGCAGCATAGACAGGGCAACTGAAGCTTTCTTT
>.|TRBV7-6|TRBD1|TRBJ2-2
CASSPGQVYTGELFF
TGTGCCAGCAGCCCAGGACAGGTCTACACCGGGGAGCTGTTTTTT
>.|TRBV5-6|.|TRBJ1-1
CASSGTYTEAFF
TGTGCCAGCAGCGGGACCTACACTGAAGCTTTCTTT
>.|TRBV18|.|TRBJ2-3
CASSQLLGAQYF
TGTGCCAGCTCACAACTCCTTGGGGCGCAGTATTTT
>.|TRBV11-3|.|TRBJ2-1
CASGLQSSSYNEQFF
TGTGCCAGCGGCCTCCAATCCAGCTCCTACAATGAGCAGTTCTTC
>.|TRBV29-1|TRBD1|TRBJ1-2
CSVDRTGLDYGYTF
TGCAGCGTCGATAGGACAGGGCTTGACTATGGCTACACCTTC
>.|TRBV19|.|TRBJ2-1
CASSDSSYNEQFF
TGTGCCAGTAGTGATAGCTCCTACAATGAGCAGTTCTTC
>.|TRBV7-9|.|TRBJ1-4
CASSGGDSRGEKLFF
TGTGCCAGCAGCGGCGGGGACTCCCGGGGTGAAAAACTGTTTTTT
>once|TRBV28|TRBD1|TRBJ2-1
CASKGGQYSNEQFF
TGTGCCAGCAAAGGGGGACAGTATTCGAATGAGCAGTTCTTC
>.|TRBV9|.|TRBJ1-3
CASTEGSSGNTIYF
TGTGCCAGCACGGAGGGGAGCTCTGGAAACACCATATATTTT
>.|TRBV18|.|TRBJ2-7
CASSPGQGNPYEQYF
TGTGCCAGCTCACCAGGGCAGGGGAACCCCTACGAGCAGTACTTC
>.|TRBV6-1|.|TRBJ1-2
CASSISYGYTF
TGTGCCAGCAGTATTTCGTATGGCTACACCTTC
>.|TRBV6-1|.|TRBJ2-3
CASSSGAYTDTQYF
TGTGCCAGCAGCTCGGGGGCCTACACAGATACGCAGTATTTT
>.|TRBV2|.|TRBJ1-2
CASSVSPFFYGYTF
TGTGCCAGCAGTGTCTCCCCCTTCTTCTATGGCTACACCTTC
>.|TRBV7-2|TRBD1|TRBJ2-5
CASSRSTGMETQYF
TGTGCCAGCAGCCGCTCGACAGGGATGGAGACCCAGTACTTC
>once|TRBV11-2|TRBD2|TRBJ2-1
CASRKAGGPNEQFF
TGTGCCAGCAGGAAAGCGGGAGGGCCAAATGAGCAGTTCTTC
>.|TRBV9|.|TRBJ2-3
CASSPAKLQMDTQYF
TGTGCCAGCAGCCCAGCAAAGCTTCAGATGGATACGCAGTATTTT
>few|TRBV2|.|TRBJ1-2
CASSVVGDGYTF
TGTGCCAGCAGTGTGGTAGGGGATGGCTACACCTTC
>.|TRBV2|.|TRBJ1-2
CASSPFPGVRAYGYTF
TGTGCCAGCAGTCCCTTCCCCGGGGTACGGGCCTATGGCTACACCTTC
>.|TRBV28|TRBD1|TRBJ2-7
CASSAGTGGPSSYEQYF
TGTGCCAGCAGTGCCGGGACAGGGGGCCCAAGCTCCTACGAGCAGTACTTC
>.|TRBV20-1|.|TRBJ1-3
CSASIGNTIYF
TGCAGTGCTAGTATCGGAAACACCATATATTTT
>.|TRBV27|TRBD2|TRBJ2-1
CASTPLAGGLNEQFF
TGTGCCAGCACCCCCCTAGCGGGAGGTTTGAATGAGCAGTTCTTC
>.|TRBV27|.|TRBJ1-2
CASRPRGGYYYGYTF
TGTGCCAGCAGACCCCGTGGAGGGTACTACTATGGCTACACCTTC
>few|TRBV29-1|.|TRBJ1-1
CSVEGRTEAFF
TGCAGCGTTGAGGGACGGACGGAAGCTTTCTTT
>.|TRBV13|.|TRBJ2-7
CASSLGSEGAHEQYF
TGTGCCAGCAGCTTAGGATCGGAGGGGGCGCACGAGCAGTACTTC
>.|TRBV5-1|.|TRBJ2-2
CASSLGGETGELFF
TGCGCCAGCAGCTTGGGAGGGGAGACCGGGGAGCTGTTTTTT
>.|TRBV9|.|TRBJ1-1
CASSVGGSTEAFF
TGTGCCAGCAGCGTAGGAGGGAGCACTGAAGCTTTCTTT
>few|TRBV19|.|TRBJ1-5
CASSVINQPQHF
TGTGCCAGTAGTGTTATAAATCAGCCCCAGCATTTT
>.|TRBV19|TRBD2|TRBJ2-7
CASSVLAGHYYEQYF
TGTGCCAGTAGTGTTTTAGCGGGGCATTACTACGAGCAGTACTTC
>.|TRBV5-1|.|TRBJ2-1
CASSYRGMARPSYNEQFF
TGCGCCAGCAGCTACCGAGGGATGGCACGTCCTTCCTACAATGAGCAGTTCTTC
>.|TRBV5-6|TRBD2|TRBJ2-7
CASSLGPSGASYEQYF
TGTGCCAGCAGCTTGGGGCCTAGCGGGGCCTCCTACGAGCAGTACTTC
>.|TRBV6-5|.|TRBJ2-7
CASSLQGDEQYF
TGTGCCAGCAGCTTACAGGGAGACGAGCAGTACTTC
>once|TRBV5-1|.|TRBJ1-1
CASKESTGTEAFF
TGCGCCAGCAAAGAGTCGACAGGCACTGAAGCTTTCTTT
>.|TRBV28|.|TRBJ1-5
CASSFERYSNQPQHF
TGTGCCAGCAGTTTCGAGCGGTATAGCAATCAGCCCCAGCATTTT
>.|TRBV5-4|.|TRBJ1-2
CASSLDRETYGYTF
TGTGCCAGCAGCTTGGACAGGGAGACCTATGGCTACACCTTC
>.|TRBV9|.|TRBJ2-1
CASSVAPAYNEQFF
TGTGCCAGCAGCGTAGCGCCAGCGTACAATGAGCAGTTCTTC
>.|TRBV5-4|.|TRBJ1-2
CASSPLAGGYGYTF
TGTGCCAGCAGCCCCCTGGCAGGTGGGTACGGCTACACCTTC
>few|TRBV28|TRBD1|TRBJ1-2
CASSSTGAFWYGYTF
TGTGCCAGCAGTTCGACAGGGGCTTTTTGGTATGGCTACACCTTC
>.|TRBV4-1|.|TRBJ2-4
CASSQGLRRVQYF
TGCGCCAGCAGCCAGGGACTCCGAAGGGTTCAGTACTTC
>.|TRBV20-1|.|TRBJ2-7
CSAAGSYEQYF
TGCAGTGCTGCCGGCTCCTACGAGCAGTACTTC
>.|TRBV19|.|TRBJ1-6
CASSGWDGNSPLHF
TGTGCCAGTAGTGGCTGGGACGGGAATTCACCCCTCCACTTT
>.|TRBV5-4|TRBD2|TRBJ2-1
CASSSGLAGANYNEQFF
TGTGCCAGCAGCAGTGGACTAGCGGGGGCGAACTACAATGAGCAGTTCTTC
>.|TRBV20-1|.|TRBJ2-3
CSARARGTQYF
TGCAGTGCTAGAGCCCGGGGTACGCAGTATTTT
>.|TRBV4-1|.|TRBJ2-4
CASSQDGFPLSRRAAKNIQYF
TGCGCCAGCAGCCAAGATGGTTTCCCACTATCGCGGCGAGCAGCCAAAAACATTCAGTACTTC
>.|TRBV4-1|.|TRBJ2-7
CASSQDHRGAYEQYF
TGCGCCAGCAGCCAAGATCATCGGGGTGCCTACGAGCAGTACTTC